The clone carrying this TCR beta chain came up many times. Its antigen is not known. The TCR beta libraries were generated through quantitative 5'-RACE incorporating molecular barcodes. TCRdb used MiXCR to reprocess the 5' RACE reads, holding one entry per CDR3 protein. The sample carries 300,000 to 350,000 distinct CDR3 sequences, about a fifth recorded once. These data come from a study of CD8 T cells in ankylosing spondylitis. Study-level findings and limits: A number of the motif variants had already been described in reactive arthritis synovial fluid and blood.

The V gene lost 7 bases and the J gene lost 2 bases, with 19 bases spanning the gap. The CDR3 totals 16 residues. The V gene is TRBV12-3 or TRBV12-4, the J gene TRBJ2-3; maybe TRBD2 (6 bases). Sample: blood, either unsorted or a sorted T cell fraction (not recorded which). The receptor comes from a female donor with ankylosing spondylitis or in good health (not recorded which). This CDR3 is CASTNLSGPSTDTQYF. CDR3 nucleotide sequence: TGTGCCAGCACCAATCTCAGCGGGCCCTCCACAGATACGCAGTATTTT.